This T cell receptor (beta chain) was profiled in a study of T cell changes during pregnancy in multiple sclerosis. The CDR3 length is 15 residues. CDR1 is SGHNT and CDR2 is YYREEE in the germline V gene (reference sequence). V trimming: 2 bases; J trimming: 0 bases; junction bases outside the gene matches: 4. Produced via immunoSEQ multiplex PCR; TCRdb's table is partial and in-frame only. Of 11,000 or so clones listed, over 65% are singletons. This material consisted of CD8+ T cells from peripheral blood mononuclear cells, taken after pregnancy. The TCR was taken from a female donor in good health, enrolled as a control in a pregnancy study. The chain carries TRBV5-4 and TRBJ2-5; TRBD2 aligns across 7 bases. The CDR3 protein is CASSFGGGYQETQYF. CDR3 nucleotide sequence: TGTGCCAGCAGCTTTGGGGGGGGGTACCAAGAGACCCAGTACTTC.